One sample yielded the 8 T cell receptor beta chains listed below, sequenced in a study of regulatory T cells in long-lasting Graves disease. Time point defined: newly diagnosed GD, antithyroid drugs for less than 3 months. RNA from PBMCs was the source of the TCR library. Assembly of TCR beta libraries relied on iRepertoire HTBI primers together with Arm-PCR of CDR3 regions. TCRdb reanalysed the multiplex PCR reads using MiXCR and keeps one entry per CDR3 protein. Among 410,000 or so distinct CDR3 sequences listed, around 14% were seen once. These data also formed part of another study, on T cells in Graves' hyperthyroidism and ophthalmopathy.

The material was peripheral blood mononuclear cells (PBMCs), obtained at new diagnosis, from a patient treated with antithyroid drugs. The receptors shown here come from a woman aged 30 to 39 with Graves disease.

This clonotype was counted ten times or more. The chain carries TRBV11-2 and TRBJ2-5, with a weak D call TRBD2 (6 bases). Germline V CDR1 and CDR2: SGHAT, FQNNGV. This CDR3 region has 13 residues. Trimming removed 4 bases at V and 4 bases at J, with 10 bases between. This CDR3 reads CASSWGVGETQYF. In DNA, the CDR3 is TGTGCCAGCAGCTGGGGGGTAGGAGAGACCCAGTACTTC.

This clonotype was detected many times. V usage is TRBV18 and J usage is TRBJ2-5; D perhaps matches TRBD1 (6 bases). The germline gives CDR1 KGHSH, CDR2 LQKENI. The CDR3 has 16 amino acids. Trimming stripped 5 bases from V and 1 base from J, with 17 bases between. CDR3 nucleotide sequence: TGTGCCAGCTCAAACCAGGGGCCAATCGTCCAAGAGACCCAGTACTTC. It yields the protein CASSNQGPIVQETQYF.

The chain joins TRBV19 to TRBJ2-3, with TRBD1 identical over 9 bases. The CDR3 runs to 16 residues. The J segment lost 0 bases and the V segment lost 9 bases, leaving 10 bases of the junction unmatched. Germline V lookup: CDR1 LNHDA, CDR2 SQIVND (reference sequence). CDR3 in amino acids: CASNFGGTGSTDTQYF. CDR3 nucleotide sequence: TGTGCCAGCAACTTCGGTGGGACAGGGAGCACAGATACGCAGTATTTT.

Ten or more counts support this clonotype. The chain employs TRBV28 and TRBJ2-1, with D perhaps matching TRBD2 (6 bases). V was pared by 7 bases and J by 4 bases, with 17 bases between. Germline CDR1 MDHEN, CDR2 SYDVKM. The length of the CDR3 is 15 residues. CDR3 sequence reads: CASKGSGTSYNEQFF. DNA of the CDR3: TGTGCCAGCAAGGGATCCGGGACTTCATACAATGAGCAGTTCTTC.

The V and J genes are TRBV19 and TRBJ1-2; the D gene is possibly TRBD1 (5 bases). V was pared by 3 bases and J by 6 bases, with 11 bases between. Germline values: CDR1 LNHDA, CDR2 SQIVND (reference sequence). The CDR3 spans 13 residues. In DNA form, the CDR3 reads TGTGCCAGTAGTATTCCCGGGGGGAATGGCTACACCTTC. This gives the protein CASSIPGGNGYTF. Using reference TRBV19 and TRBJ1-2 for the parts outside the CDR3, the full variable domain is DGGITQSPKYLFRKEGQNVTLSCEQNLNHDAMYWYRQDPGQGLRLIYYSQIVNDFQKGDIAEGYSVSREKKESFPLTVTSAQKNPTAFYLCASSIPGGNGYTFGSGTRLTVV.

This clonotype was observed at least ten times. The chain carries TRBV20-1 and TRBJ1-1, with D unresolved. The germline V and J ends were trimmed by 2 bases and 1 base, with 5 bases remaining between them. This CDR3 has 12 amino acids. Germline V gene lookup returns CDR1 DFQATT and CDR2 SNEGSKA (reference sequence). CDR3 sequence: CSARRGNTEAFF. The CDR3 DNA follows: TGCAGTGCTAGACGCGGGAACACTGAAGCTTTCTTT.

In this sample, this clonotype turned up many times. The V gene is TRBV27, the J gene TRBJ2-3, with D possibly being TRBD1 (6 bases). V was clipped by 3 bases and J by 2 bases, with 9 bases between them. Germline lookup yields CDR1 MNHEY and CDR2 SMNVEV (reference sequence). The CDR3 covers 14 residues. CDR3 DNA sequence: TGTGCCAGCAGTTTCACAGGGCTCACAGATACGCAGTATTTT. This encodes CASSFTGLTDTQYF.

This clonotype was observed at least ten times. As DNA, the CDR3 is TGTGCCAGCAGTTACGCGGCTAGCGGGAGCCAAGAGACCCAGTACTTC. This encodes CASSYAASGSQETQYF. The chain uses TRBV6-5 and TRBJ2-5; 10 positions match TRBD2. The germline CDR1 and CDR2 sequences are MNHEY and SVGAGI. The CDR3 has 16 residues. V trimming: 2 bases; J trimming: 1 base; junction bases outside the gene matches: 4.